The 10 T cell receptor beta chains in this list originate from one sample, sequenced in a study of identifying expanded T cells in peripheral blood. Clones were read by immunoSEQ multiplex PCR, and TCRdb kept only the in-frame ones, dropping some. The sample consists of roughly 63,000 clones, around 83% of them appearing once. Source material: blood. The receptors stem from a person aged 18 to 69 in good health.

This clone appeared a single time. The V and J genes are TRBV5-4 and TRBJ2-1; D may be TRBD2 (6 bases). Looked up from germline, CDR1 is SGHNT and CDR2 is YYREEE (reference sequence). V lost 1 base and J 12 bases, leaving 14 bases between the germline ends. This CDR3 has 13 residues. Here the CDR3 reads CASSLWASGGQFF. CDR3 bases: TGTGCCAGCAGCTTGTGGGCCTCCGGGGGGCAGTTCTTC.

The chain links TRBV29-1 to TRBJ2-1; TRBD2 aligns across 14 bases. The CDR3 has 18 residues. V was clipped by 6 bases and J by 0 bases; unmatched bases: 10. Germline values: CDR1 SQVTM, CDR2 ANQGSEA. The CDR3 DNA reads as TGCAGCGTCGGTGGGACTAGCGGGAGCTGGAGCTCCTACAATGAGCAGTTCTTC. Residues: CSVGGTSGSWSSYNEQFF.

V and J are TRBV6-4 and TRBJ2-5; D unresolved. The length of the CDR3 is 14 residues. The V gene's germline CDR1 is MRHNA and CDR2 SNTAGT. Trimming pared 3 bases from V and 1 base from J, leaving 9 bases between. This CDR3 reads CASSEDMGQETQYF. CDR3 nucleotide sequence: TGTGCCAGCAGTGAAGATATGGGCCAAGAGACCCAGTACTTC.

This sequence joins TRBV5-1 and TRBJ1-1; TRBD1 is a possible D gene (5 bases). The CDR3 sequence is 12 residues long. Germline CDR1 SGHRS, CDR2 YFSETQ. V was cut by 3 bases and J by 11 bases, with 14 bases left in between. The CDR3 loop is CASSSEGVLAFF. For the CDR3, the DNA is TGCGCCAGCAGCTCGGAAGGGGTTCTGGCTTTCTTT. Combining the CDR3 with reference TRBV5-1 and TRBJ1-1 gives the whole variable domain KAGVTQTPRYLIKTRGQQVTLSCSPISGHRSVSWYQQTPGQGLQFLFEYFSETQRNKGNFPGRFSGRQFSNSRSEMNVSTLELGDSALYLCASSSEGVLAFFGQGTRLTVV.

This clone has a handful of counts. The DNA of the CDR3 is TGTGCCAGTACCAGCAACCCCCGACAGTTAGCTTTCTTT. It encodes CASTSNPRQLAFF. The chain has TRBV19 and TRBJ1-1; maybe TRBD1 (5 bases). Deletions cut 7 bases from V and 10 bases from J, with 19 bases between. The CDR3 runs to 13 residues. Germline V gene data show CDR1 as LNHDA and CDR2 as SQIVND (reference sequence).

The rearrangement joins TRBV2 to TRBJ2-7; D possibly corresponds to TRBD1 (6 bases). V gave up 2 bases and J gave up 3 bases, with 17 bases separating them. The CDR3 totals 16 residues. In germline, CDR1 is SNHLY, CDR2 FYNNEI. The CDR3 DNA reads TGTGCCAGCAGTGAATCGCCCCACCGACAGGTCTACGAGCAGTACGTC. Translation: CASSESPHRQVYEQYV.

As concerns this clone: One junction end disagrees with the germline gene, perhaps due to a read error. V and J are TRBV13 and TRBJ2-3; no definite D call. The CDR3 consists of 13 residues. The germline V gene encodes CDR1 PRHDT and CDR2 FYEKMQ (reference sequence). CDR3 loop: CASSQDRVDTQYF. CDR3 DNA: TGCGCCAGCAGCCAAGATCGGGTTGATACGCAGTATTTT.

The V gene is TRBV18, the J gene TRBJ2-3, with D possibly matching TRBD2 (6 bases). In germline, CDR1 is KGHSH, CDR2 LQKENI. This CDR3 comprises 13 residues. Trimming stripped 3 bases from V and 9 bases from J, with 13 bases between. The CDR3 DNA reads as TGTGCCAGCTCACCGACTAGGGAGTTCACGCAGTATTTT. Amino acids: CASSPTREFTQYF.

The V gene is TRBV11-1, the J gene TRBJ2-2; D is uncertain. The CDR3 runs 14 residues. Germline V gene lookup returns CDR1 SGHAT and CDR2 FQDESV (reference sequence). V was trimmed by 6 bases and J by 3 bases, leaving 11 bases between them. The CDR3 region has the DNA TGTGCCAGCAGGGGTAGGGTCGACACCGGGGAGCTGTTTTTT. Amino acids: CASRGRVDTGELFF.

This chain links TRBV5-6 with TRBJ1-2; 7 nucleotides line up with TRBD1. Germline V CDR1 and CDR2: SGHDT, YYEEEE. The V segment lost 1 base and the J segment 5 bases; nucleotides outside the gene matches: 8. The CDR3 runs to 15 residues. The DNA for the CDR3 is TGTGCCAGCAGCTTGTTTGGACAGGCATTTTATGGCTACACCTTC. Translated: CASSLFGQAFYGYTF.